Each of the 24 T cell receptor beta chains below was sequenced from the same sample in a study of blood T cell repertoires in COVID-19. Libraries were prepared by immunoSEQ multiplex PCR; TCRdb keeps only in-frame clonotypes and omits some of them. The sample consists of about 120,000 clones, around 81% of them appearing once. The sample consisted of peripheral blood. These receptors originate from a man between 65 and 85 years old with acute or convalescent COVID-19.

The gene calls are TRBV19 and TRBJ2-7; possible D gene TRBD1, 6 bases. The germline V gene has CDR1 LNHDA and CDR2 SQIVND (reference sequence). This CDR3 has 12 residues. The V end was cut by 6 bases, the J end by 3 bases, with 9 bases between. The CDR3 loop is CASSGQFYEQYF. The CDR3 DNA follows: TGTGCCAGTAGCGGACAGTTCTACGAGCAGTACTTC.

J is TRBJ1-1 and V is TRBV19; the D gene is possibly TRBD1 (5 bases). Per germline, CDR1 LNHDA and CDR2 SQIVND (reference sequence). V gave up 3 bases and J gave up 3 bases, with 17 bases separating them. The CDR3 is 16 amino acids. This CDR3 reads CASSIPGRKGYTEAFF. The DNA of the CDR3 is TGTGCCAGTAGTATCCCAGGACGGAAGGGGTACACTGAAGCTTTCTTT. The whole variable domain, remainder taken from reference TRBV19 and TRBJ1-1, is DGGITQSPKYLFRKEGQNVTLSCEQNLNHDAMYWYRQDPGQGLRLIYYSQIVNDFQKGDIAEGYSVSREKKESFPLTVTSAQKNPTAFYLCASSIPGRKGYTEAFFGQGTRLTVV.

This CDR3 reads CASSPFRVTMNTEAFF. DNA of the CDR3: TGTGCCAGCTCACCATTCAGGGTAACCATGAACACTGAAGCTTTCTTT. The chain is built from TRBV18 and TRBJ1-1; tentatively, D is TRBD1 (5 bases). This CDR3 spans 16 amino acids. Looked up from germline, CDR1 is KGHSH and CDR2 is LQKENI. V lost 2 bases, J lost 0 bases, and 13 bases lay in between.

The genes are TRBV5-4 and TRBJ1-2, with a tentative D call TRBD1 (5 bases). CDR1 SGHNT and CDR2 YYREEE come from the germline V gene (reference sequence). The CDR3 is made up of 13 amino acids. V lost 4 bases and J 2 bases, leaving 9 bases between the germline ends. CDR3 nucleotides: TGTGCCAGCAGCCCGGACACGAACTATGGCTACACCTTC. It translates to CASSPDTNYGYTF.

The rearrangement uses TRBV27 and TRBJ1-1; weak D call: TRBD1 (6 bases). The CDR3 runs 16 residues. The V gene's germline CDR1 is MNHEY and CDR2 SMNVEV (reference sequence). V dropped 0 bases and J dropped 1 base, with 12 bases sitting between them. The CDR3 region has the DNA TGTGCCAGCAGTTTATCATGGACAGTACCGAACACTGAAGCTTTCTTT. Encoded protein: CASSLSWTVPNTEAFF.

The chain employs TRBV2 and TRBJ1-2; 8 bases agree with TRBD1. Per the germline V gene, CDR1 is SNHLY and CDR2 is FYNNEI. The CDR3 length is 14 residues. V was pared by 5 bases and J by 4 bases, with 6 bases of the junction left unmatched. The CDR3 reads CASSSGQVLYGYTF. The CDR3 DNA reads TGTGCCAGCAGTTCGGGACAGGTACTCTATGGCTACACCTTC.

The chain joins TRBV5-4 to TRBJ1-3; 7 bases are a match to TRBD1. V lost 3 bases to trimming and J lost 9 bases; unmatched junction nucleotides: 15. Germline assignment: CDR1 SGHNT and CDR2 YYREEE (reference sequence). The CDR3 covers 16 residues. The CDR3 nucleotides read TGTGCCAGCAGCTCTCCCCAACAGGGGCAAGGGAGCACCATATATTTT. It specifies CASSSPQQGQGSTIYF. The full variable domain, rest sourced from reference TRBV5-4 and TRBJ1-3, is ETGVTQSPTHLIKTRGQQVTLRCSSQSGHNTVSWYQQALGQGPQFIFQYYREEENGRGNFPPRFSGLQFPNYSSELNVNALELDDSALYLCASSSPQQGQGSTIYFGEGSWLTVV.

This clone was recorded many times. The V gene is TRBV4-3, the J gene TRBJ1-5; 7 nucleotides line up with TRBD1. This CDR3 has 18 residues. Germline loops: CDR1 LGHNA, CDR2 YSLEER. The junction had 11 bases not matched to a gene; V was cut back by 0 bases and J by 3 bases. CDR3 nucleotides: TGCGCCAGCAGCCAAGATCGAGACAGGGACGTACTCAATCAGCCCCAGCATTTT. Protein: CASSQDRDRDVLNQPQHF.

This clone appeared a single time. V and J are TRBV11-3 and TRBJ2-3; D uncertain. Germline V lookup: CDR1 SGHNT, CDR2 YENEEA. Trimming took off 0 bases at V and 8 bases at J, with 9 bases between the two ends. This CDR3 spans 13 amino acids. CDR3: CASSLEVARTQYF. The CDR3 DNA reads TGTGCCAGCAGCTTAGAAGTAGCCCGTACGCAGTATTTT.

The chain is built from TRBV6-1 and TRBJ1-1; TRBD1 aligns across 8 bases. Trimming cost V 1 base and J 5 bases; bases outside gene matches: 9. Germline lookup yields CDR1 MNHNS and CDR2 SASEGT. The length of the CDR3 is 16 residues. Written as DNA, the CDR3 is TGTGCCAGCAGTGAAGGGGCGCGCAGGGGGCATACTGAAGCTTTCTTT. Translated, it gives CASSEGARRGHTEAFF.

The V call is TRBV20-1, the J call TRBJ1-6; D is undetermined. This CDR3 comprises 15 residues. From germline, CDR1 is DFQATT and CDR2 SNEGSKA (reference sequence). The V end was cut by 3 bases, the J end by 8 bases, with 17 bases between. The CDR3 sequence: CSASRGGRVDSPLHF. As DNA, the CDR3 is TGCAGTGCTAGTCGCGGAGGGAGGGTAGATTCACCCCTCCACTTT.

The chain couples TRBV5-1 to TRBJ1-2; no firm D call. This CDR3 has 14 amino acids. Germline values: CDR1 SGHRS, CDR2 YFSETQ. The V end was cut by 4 bases, the J end by 0 bases, with 10 bases between. CDR3 protein: CASSKDGANYGYTF. The CDR3 DNA is TGCGCCAGCAGCAAAGACGGAGCTAACTATGGCTACACCTTC.

The chain is built from TRBV28 and TRBJ2-5; a possible D gene is TRBD1 (6 bases). Trimming cost V 8 bases and J 4 bases, with 17 bases left between them. The CDR3 is 14 residues long. The germline V gene has CDR1 MDHEN and CDR2 SYDVKM. The CDR3 bases are TGTGCCAGCCCCAGACAGGTTTTGGGAGAGACCCAGTACTTC. Its protein product is CASPRQVLGETQYF.

This clone was seen only a few times. The rearrangement uses TRBV29-1 and TRBJ1-2; TRBD1 matches 7 bases. The CDR3 runs 12 residues. Germline CDR1 reads SQVTM; CDR2 reads ANQGSEA. J was trimmed by 8 bases and V by 7 bases; bases with no gene match: 10. The CDR3 spells CSARDSLWGYTF. The CDR3 region has the DNA TGCAGCGCCCGGGACAGCCTTTGGGGCTACACCTTC.

The rearrangement uses TRBV30 and TRBJ1-1; 9 nucleotides align to TRBD1. CDR3 length: 15 amino acids. Germline lookup yields CDR1 GTSNPN and CDR2 SVGIG (reference sequence). Trimming cost V 3 bases and J 5 bases; bases outside gene matches: 10. The CDR3 here is CAWSPTDRGWTEAFF. CDR3 DNA: TGTGCCTGGAGCCCTACGGACAGGGGTTGGACTGAAGCTTTCTTT.

The rearrangement uses TRBV9 and TRBJ2-6; D remains unclear. CDR1 is SGDLS, CDR2 YYNGEE, per germline. Trimming left V 0 bases short and J 1 base short, with 14 bases between. The CDR3 spans 18 residues. The CDR3 region has the DNA TGTGCCAGCAGCGTAGAAGTGACACCGAGTTCTGGGGCCAACGTCCTGACTTTC. Translation gives CASSVEVTPSSGANVLTF. Combining the CDR3 with reference TRBV9 and TRBJ2-6 gives the whole variable domain DSGVTQTPKHLITATGQRVTLRCSPRSGDLSVYWYQQSLDQGLQFLIQYYNGEERAKGNILERFSAQQFPDLHSELNLSSLELGDSALYFCASSVEVTPSSGANVLTFGAGSRLTVL.

The rearrangement links TRBV7-2 to TRBJ1-2; 10 bases fit TRBD1. This CDR3 has 15 residues. Germline loops: CDR1 SGHTA, CDR2 FQGNSA. Losses at the gene ends were 5 bases for V and 2 bases for J; bases not matched to a gene: 5. CDR3 in DNA: TGTGCCAGCAGCCTCGGACAGGGGGGAAACTATGGCTACACCTTC. Residues: CASSLGQGGNYGYTF.

This clone was detected once. Written as DNA, the CDR3 is TGTGCCATCGCAGGGGAAAATAATTCACCCCTCCACTTT. It yields the protein CAIAGENNSPLHF. The chain is built from TRBV10-3 and TRBJ1-6; a weak D match, TRBD1 (6 bases). From germline, CDR1 is ENHRY and CDR2 SYGVKD. The CDR3 runs to 13 residues. V was pared by 8 bases and J by 5 bases, with 10 bases between.

The chain has TRBV7-6 and TRBJ2-1; 11 bases agree with TRBD2. The germline gives CDR1 SGHVS, CDR2 FNYEAQ. V lost 5 bases to trimming and J lost 7 bases; unmatched junction nucleotides: 7. The CDR3 has 15 residues. The CDR3 sequence is CASSPLAGGANEQFF. For the CDR3, the DNA is TGTGCCAGCAGCCCCCTAGCGGGGGGTGCGAATGAGCAGTTCTTC.

V and J are TRBV5-4 and TRBJ2-7; 11 nucleotides agree with TRBD2. Germline V lookup: CDR1 SGHNT, CDR2 YYREEE (reference sequence). CDR3 length: 15 amino acids. The junction had 5 bases not matched to a gene; V was cut back by 6 bases and J by 0 bases. CDR3 residues: CASTISGGASYEQYF. CDR3 sequence (DNA): TGTGCCAGCACCATTAGCGGGGGGGCCTCCTACGAGCAGTACTTC.

This chain joins TRBV7-3 and TRBJ2-1, with 9 bases lining up with TRBD1. Germline V gene lookup returns CDR1 SGHTA and CDR2 FQGTGA. The V and J ends lost 6 bases and 9 bases, in that order; junction bases with no gene match: 6. The CDR3 sequence is 13 residues long. The CDR3 here is CASSTGQGGEQFF. The CDR3 bases are TGTGCCAGCAGTACGGGACAGGGAGGTGAGCAGTTCTTC.

The DNA of the CDR3 is TGTGCCACCAGCAGAGACCCGACAGTTTTGAATGAGCAGTTCTTC. Translation gives CATSRDPTVLNEQFF. The chain links TRBV15 to TRBJ2-1; possibly TRBD1 for D (5 bases). V was shortened by 0 bases and J by 7 bases, with 13 bases between the two germline ends. Looked up from germline, CDR1 is LNHNV and CDR2 is YYDKDF (reference sequence). CDR3 length equals 15 residues.

The sample holds a few counts of this clone. The chain carries TRBV7-2 and TRBJ1-1; no definite D call. Trimming left V 4 bases short and J 5 bases short, with 11 bases between. Looked up from germline, CDR1 is SGHTA and CDR2 is FQGNSA. The CDR3 has 13 amino acids. This CDR3 reads CASSSAGRTEAFF. The CDR3 DNA sequence: TGTGCCAGCAGCTCGGCGGGGAGGACTGAAGCTTTCTTT.

This chain connects TRBV5-1 to TRBJ1-6; D ambiguous. Germline assignment: CDR1 SGHRS and CDR2 YFSETQ. There are 14 residues in the CDR3. V was cut by 1 base and J by 7 bases, with 9 bases left in between. Here the CDR3 DNA reads TGCGCCAGCAGCTTGTCGAGCCCCAATTCACCCCTCCACTTT. Translating it yields CASSLSSPNSPLHF.